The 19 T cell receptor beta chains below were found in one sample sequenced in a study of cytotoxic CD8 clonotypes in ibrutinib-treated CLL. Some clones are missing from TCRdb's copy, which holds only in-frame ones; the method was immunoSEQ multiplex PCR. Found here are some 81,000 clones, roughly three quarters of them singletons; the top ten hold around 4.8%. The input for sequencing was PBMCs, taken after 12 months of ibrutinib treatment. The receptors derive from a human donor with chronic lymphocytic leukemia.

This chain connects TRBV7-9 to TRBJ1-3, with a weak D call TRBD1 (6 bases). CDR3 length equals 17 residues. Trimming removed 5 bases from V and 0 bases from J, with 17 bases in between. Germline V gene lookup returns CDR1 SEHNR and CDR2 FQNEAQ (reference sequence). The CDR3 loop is CASSPYRDAGSGNTIYF. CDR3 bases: TGTGCCAGCAGCCCGTACAGGGACGCCGGCTCTGGAAACACCATATATTTT. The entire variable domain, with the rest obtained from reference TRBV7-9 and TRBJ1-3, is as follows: DTGVSQNPRHKITKRGQNVTFRCDPISEHNRLYWYRQTLGQGPEFLTYFQNEAQLEKSRLLSDRFSAERPKGSFSTLEIQRTEQGDSAMYLCASSPYRDAGSGNTIYFGEGSWLTVV.

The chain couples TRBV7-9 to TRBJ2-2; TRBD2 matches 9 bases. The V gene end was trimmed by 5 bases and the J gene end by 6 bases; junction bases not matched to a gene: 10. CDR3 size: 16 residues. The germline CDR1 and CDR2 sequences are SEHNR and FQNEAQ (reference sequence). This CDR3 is CASSTRDGGGAGELFF. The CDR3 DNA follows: TGTGCCAGCAGCACCCGGGACGGCGGGGGGGCCGGGGAGCTGTTTTTT.

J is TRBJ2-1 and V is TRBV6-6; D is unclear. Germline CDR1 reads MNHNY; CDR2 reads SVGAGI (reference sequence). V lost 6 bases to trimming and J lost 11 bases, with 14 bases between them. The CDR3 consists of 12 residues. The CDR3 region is CASSPDSLQQFF. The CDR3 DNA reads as TGTGCCAGCAGCCCCGACTCGTTACAGCAGTTCTTC.

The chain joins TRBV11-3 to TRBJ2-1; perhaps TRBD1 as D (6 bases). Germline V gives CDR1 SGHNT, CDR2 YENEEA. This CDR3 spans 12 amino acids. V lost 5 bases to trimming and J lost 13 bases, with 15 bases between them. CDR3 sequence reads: CASSPLRGAQFF. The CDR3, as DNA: TGTGCCAGCAGCCCCCTCAGGGGCGCACAGTTCTTC.

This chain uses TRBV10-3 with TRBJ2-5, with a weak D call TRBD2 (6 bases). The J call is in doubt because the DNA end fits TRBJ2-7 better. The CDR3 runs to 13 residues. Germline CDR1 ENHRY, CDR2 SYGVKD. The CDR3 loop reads CAISSITEGEQYF. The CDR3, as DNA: TGTGCCATCAGTTCGATTACGGAGGGCGAGCAGTACTTC.

CDR3 sequence (DNA): TGTGCCAGCAGCGACAGGGACGCTGAAGCTTTCTTT. It codes for CASSDRDAEAFF. The V gene is TRBV19, the J gene TRBJ1-1, with 7 bases lining up with TRBD1. The CDR3 has 12 residues. The germline V gene has CDR1 LNHDA and CDR2 SQIVND (reference sequence). V trimming: 9 bases; J trimming: 6 bases; junction bases outside the gene matches: 7.

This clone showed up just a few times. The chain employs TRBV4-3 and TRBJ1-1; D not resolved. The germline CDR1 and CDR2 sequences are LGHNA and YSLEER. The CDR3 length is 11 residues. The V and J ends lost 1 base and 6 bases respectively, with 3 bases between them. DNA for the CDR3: TGCGCCAGCAGCCAAGGATCTGAAGCTTTCTTT. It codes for CASSQGSEAFF.

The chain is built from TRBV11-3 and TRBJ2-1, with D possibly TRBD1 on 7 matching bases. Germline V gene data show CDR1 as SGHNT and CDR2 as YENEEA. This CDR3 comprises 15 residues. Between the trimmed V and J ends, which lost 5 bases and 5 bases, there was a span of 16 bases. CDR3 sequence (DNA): TGTGCCAGCAGCGCCAGGGGGGCCCCGAACAATGAGCAGTTCTTC. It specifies CASSARGAPNNEQFF. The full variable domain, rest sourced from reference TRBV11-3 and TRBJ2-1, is EAGVVQSPRYKIIEKKQPVAFWCNPISGHNTLYWYLQNLGQGPELLIRYENEEAVDDSQLPKDRFSAERLKGVDSTLKIQPAELGDSAVYLCASSARGAPNNEQFFGPGTRLTVL.

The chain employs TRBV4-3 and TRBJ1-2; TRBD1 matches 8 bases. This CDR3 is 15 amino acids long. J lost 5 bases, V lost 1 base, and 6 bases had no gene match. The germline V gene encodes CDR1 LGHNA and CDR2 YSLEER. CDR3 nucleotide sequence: TGCGCCAGCAGCCAAGCCCACACAGGGGGTTATGGCTACACCTTC. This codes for CASSQAHTGGYGYTF.

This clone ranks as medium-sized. CDR3 sequence: CASSVGQGGNQPQHF. Here the CDR3 DNA reads TGTGCCAGCAGCGTAGGGCAGGGGGGCAATCAGCCCCAGCATTTT. V and J are TRBV9 and TRBJ1-5; 7 bases align to TRBD1. With 0 bases clipped from V and 2 bases from J, the junction kept 2 bases outside the gene matches. The CDR3 consists of 15 residues. In germline, CDR1 is SGDLS, CDR2 YYNGEE.

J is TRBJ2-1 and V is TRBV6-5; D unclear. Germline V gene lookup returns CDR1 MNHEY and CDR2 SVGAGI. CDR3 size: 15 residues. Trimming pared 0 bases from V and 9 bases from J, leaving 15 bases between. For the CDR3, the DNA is TGTGCCAGCAGTTACTCCAGCGACACCTCCGGTGAGCAGTTCTTC. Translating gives CASSYSSDTSGEQFF.

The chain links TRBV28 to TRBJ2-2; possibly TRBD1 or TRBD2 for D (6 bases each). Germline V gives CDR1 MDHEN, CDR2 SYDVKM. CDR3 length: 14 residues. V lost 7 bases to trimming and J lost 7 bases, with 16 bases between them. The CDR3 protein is CASTRGPWSGELFF. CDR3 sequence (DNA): TGTGCCAGCACCCGGGGGCCCTGGAGCGGGGAGCTGTTTTTT. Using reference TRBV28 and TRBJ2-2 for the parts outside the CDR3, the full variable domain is DVKVTQSSRYLVKRTGEKVFLECVQDMDHENMFWYRQDPGLGLRLIYFSYDVKMKEKGDIPEGYSVSREKKERFSLILESASTNQTSMYLCASTRGPWSGELFFGEGSRLTVL.

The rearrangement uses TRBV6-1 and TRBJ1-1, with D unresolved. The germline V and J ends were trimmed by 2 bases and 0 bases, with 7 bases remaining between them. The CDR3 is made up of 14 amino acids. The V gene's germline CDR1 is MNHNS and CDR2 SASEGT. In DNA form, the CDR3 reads TGTGCCAGCAGTGAACCCTGGATGAACACTGAAGCTTTCTTT. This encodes CASSEPWMNTEAFF.

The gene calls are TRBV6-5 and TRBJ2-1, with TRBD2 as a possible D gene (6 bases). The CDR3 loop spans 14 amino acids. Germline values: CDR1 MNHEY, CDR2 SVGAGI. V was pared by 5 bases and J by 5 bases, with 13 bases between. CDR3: CASSDSGNHNEQFF. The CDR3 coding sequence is TGTGCCAGCAGTGATAGCGGAAATCACAATGAGCAGTTCTTC.

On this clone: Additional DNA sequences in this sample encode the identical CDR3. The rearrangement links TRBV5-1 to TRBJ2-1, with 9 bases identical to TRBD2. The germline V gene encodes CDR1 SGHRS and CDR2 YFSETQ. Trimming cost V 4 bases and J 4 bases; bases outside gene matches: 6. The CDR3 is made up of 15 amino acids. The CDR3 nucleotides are TGCGCCAGCAGCCCCCAGGCGGGGGGGTACAATGAGCAGTTCTTC. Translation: CASSPQAGGYNEQFF.

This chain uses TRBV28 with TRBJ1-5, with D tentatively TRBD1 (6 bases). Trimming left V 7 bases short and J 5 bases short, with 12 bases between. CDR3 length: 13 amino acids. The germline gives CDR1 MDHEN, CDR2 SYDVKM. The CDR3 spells CASNRQEHQPQHF. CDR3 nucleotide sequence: TGTGCCAGCAACCGACAGGAGCATCAGCCCCAGCATTTT.

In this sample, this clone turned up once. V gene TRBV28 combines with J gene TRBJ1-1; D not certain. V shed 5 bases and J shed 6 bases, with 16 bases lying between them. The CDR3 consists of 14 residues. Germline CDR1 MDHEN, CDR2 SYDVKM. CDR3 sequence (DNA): TGTGCCAGCAGTCCCCACCACAGAGTTTCTGAAGCTTTCTTT. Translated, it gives CASSPHHRVSEAFF.

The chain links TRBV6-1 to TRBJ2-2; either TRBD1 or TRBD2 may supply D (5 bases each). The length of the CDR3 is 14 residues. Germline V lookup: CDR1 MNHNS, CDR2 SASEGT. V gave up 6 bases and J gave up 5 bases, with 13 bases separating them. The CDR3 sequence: CASSDGTETGELFF. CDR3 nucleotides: TGTGCCAGCAGCGATGGGACGGAGACCGGGGAGCTGTTTTTT.

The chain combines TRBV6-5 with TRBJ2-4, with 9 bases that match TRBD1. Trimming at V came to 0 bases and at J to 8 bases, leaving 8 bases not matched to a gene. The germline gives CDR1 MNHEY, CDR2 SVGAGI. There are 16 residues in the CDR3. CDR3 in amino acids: CASSYSTGQGGHIQYF. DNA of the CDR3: TGTGCCAGCAGTTACTCGACGGGACAGGGAGGGCACATTCAGTACTTC.